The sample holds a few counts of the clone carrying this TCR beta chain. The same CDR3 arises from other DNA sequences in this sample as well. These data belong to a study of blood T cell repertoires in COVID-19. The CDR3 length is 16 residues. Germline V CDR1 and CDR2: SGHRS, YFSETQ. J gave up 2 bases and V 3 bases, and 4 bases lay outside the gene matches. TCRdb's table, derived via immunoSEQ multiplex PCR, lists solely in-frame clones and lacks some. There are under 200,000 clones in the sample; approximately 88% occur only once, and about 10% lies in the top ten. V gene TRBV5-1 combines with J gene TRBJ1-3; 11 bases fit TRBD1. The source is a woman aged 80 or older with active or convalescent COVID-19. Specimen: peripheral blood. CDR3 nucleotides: TGCGCCAGCAGCTCCGGGACAGGGGGTACTGGAAACACCATATATTTT. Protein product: CASSSGTGGTGNTIYF.